This TCR beta chain came from a study of blood T cell repertoires in COVID-19. Study-level information: Whether acute or convalescent, the COVID-19 samples came from the United States, Italy and Spain.

The CDR3 has 13 residues. Measured with immunoSEQ multiplex PCR; TCRdb has only the in-frame clones, and not every one. The table lists 15,000 to 20,000 clones, 90% to 95% of them singletons. This receptor was taken from a human donor in a cohort sampled during active COVID-19. Sequencing input: peripheral blood. The chain links TRBV7-5 to TRBJ2-5; TRBD1, the table's D call, lacks a check against the DNA. TRBV7-5 constitutes a pseudogene. This CDR3 reads CVRSLGGRETQYF. In nucleotides, the CDR3 is TGTGTCAGAAGCTTAGGGGGGCGAGAGACCCAGTACTTC.